This entry lists 29 T cell receptor beta chains sequenced from one sample in a study of T cells in localized non-small cell lung cancer. Some clones are missing from TCRdb's copy, which holds only in-frame ones; the method was immunoSEQ multiplex PCR. This table holds tens of thousands of clones, more than 70% found once. The sequencing here drew on peripheral blood, taken before any cancer treatment. These receptors all come from a female donor at least 60 years old with stage I lung adenocarcinoma.

The chain couples TRBV10-3 to TRBJ2-3; maybe TRBD2 (6 bases). The V and J ends lost 5 bases and 2 bases respectively, with 17 bases between them. The germline gives CDR1 ENHRY, CDR2 SYGVKD. The CDR3 runs 16 residues. For the CDR3, the DNA is TGTGCCATCAGTCCCGCAGGTGGAGGGGTCACAGATACGCAGTATTTT. It codes for CAISPAGGGVTDTQYF.

This clone was seen once. This rearrangement joins TRBV7-2 to TRBJ2-7; 8 bases map to TRBD2. This CDR3 has 14 amino acids. Germline lookup yields CDR1 SGHTA and CDR2 FQGNSA. V was clipped by 5 bases and J by 6 bases; unmatched bases: 9. The CDR3 loop is CASSPQAAGGEQYF. The CDR3 DNA is TGTGCCAGCAGCCCCCAAGCCGCGGGGGGCGAGCAGTACTTC. Drawing the rest from reference TRBV7-2 and TRBJ2-7, the complete variable domain is GAGVSQSPSNKVTEKGKDVELRCDPISGHTALYWYRQSLGQGLEFLIYFQGNSAPDKSGLPSDRFSAERTGGSVSTLTIQRTQQEDSAVYLCASSPQAAGGEQYFGPGTRLTVT.

This rearrangement joins TRBV30 to TRBJ2-2; TRBD1 matches 8 bases. Germline loops: CDR1 GTSNPN, CDR2 SVGIG (reference sequence). This CDR3 spans 15 amino acids. The J segment lost 4 bases and the V segment lost 3 bases, leaving 7 bases of the junction unmatched. This CDR3 reads CAWRQGAAGTGELFF. CDR3 DNA: TGTGCCTGGAGGCAGGGGGCCGCGGGCACCGGGGAGCTGTTTTTT.

The chain has TRBV7-2 and TRBJ1-1; D is ambiguous. Trimming left V 6 bases short and J 6 bases short, with 17 bases between. The CDR3 is 14 amino acids. The germline V gene encodes CDR1 SGHTA and CDR2 FQGNSA. CDR3 nucleotide sequence: TGTGCCAGCAGACGCGACCCCCTTGGGTCTGAAGCTTTCTTT. Its translation is CASRRDPLGSEAFF.

V is TRBV6-6 and J is TRBJ2-3; TRBD2 agrees at 8 bases. Unmatched junction bases numbered 10, after V lost 8 bases and J lost 3 bases. The CDR3 length is 15 residues. CDR1 is MNHNY, CDR2 SVGAGI, per germline (reference sequence). CDR3 in amino acids: CASGTSSGLTDTQYF. As DNA, the CDR3 is TGTGCCAGCGGGACTTCTAGCGGGCTGACAGATACGCAGTATTTT.

The chain combines TRBV15 with TRBJ2-2; the match to TRBD2 covers 12 bases. CDR1 and CDR2 (germline): LNHNV, YYDKDF (reference sequence). There are 18 residues in the CDR3. V lost 5 bases to trimming and J lost 3 bases; unmatched junction nucleotides: 10. The CDR3 region is CATSGKTSGRYDTGELFF. CDR3 in DNA: TGTGCCACCAGCGGCAAGACTAGCGGGAGATATGACACCGGGGAGCTGTTTTTT.

The chain carries TRBV28 and TRBJ2-3; a weak D match, TRBD1 (6 bases). Trimming took off 7 bases at V and 0 bases at J, with 14 bases between the two ends. CDR1 is MDHEN, CDR2 SYDVKM, per germline. The CDR3 sequence is 15 residues long. The CDR3 bases are TGTGCCAGCACTACACAGGGTTCTAGCACAGATACGCAGTATTTT. Translating gives CASTTQGSSTDTQYF.

The chain links TRBV11-2 to TRBJ1-4; no clear D. CDR1 is SGHAT, CDR2 FQNNGV, per germline. Trimming stripped 0 bases from V and 8 bases from J, with 13 bases between. The CDR3 sequence is 15 residues long. The chain's CDR3 is CASSLDLGFGEKLFF. For the CDR3, the DNA is TGTGCCAGCAGCTTAGATCTGGGCTTCGGGGAAAAACTGTTTTTT.

The V gene is TRBV5-6, the J gene TRBJ1-5; possible D gene TRBD1, 6 bases. V lost 0 bases and J 3 bases, leaving 10 bases between the germline ends. The CDR3 runs to 15 residues. In germline, CDR1 is SGHDT, CDR2 YYEEEE. For the CDR3, the DNA is TGTGCCAGCAGCTTGGGGGGGCGGTTCAATCAGCCCCAGCATTTT. As protein: CASSLGGRFNQPQHF. The entire variable domain, with the rest obtained from reference TRBV5-6 and TRBJ1-5, is as follows: DAGVTQSPTHLIKTRGQQVTLRCSPKSGHDTVSWYQQALGQGPQFIFQYYEEEERQRGNFPDRFSGHQFPNYSSELNVNALLLGDSALYLCASSLGGRFNQPQHFGDGTRLSIL.

This clone came up once. The chain combines TRBV5-4 with TRBJ1-1; no definite D call. Germline V gives CDR1 SGHNT, CDR2 YYREEE (reference sequence). V was clipped by 0 bases and J by 4 bases, with 10 bases between them. CDR3 length: 14 residues. CDR3: CASSLALGSTEAFF. CDR3 coding DNA: TGTGCCAGCAGCTTGGCCCTAGGGAGCACTGAAGCTTTCTTT.

The J gene is TRBJ2-4, the V gene TRBV2; tentative D call: TRBD2 (5 bases). V was trimmed by 5 bases and J by 2 bases, leaving 16 bases between them. Germline lookup yields CDR1 SNHLY and CDR2 FYNNEI. CDR3 length: 16 amino acids. The CDR3 DNA follows: TGTGCCAGCAGTCATATTTCCTCCGGGACCAAAAACATTCAGTACTTC. Translation: CASSHISSGTKNIQYF.

The genes are TRBV5-1 and TRBJ1-2; no definite D call. Germline V gene lookup returns CDR1 SGHRS and CDR2 YFSETQ. The V end lost 3 bases, the J end lost 1 base, and 7 bases lay between the germline ends. The CDR3 contains 13 residues. The CDR3 loop reads CASSSGLNYGYTF. CDR3 nucleotides: TGCGCCAGCAGCTCCGGACTTAACTATGGCTACACCTTC.

The DNA for the CDR3 is TGTGCCAGTAGTCCCGGCCGGTCCTACGAGCAGTACTTC. Its translation is CASSPGRSYEQYF. V and J are TRBV19 and TRBJ2-7; the D is unclear. Trimming removed 5 bases at V and 1 base at J, with 9 bases between. Germline V gene lookup returns CDR1 LNHDA and CDR2 SQIVND (reference sequence). This CDR3 is 13 amino acids long.

The chain uses TRBV19 and TRBJ2-2; tentatively, D is TRBD1 (6 bases). Germline assignment: CDR1 LNHDA and CDR2 SQIVND (reference sequence). The CDR3 sequence is 14 residues long. The V end was cut by 8 bases, the J end by 2 bases, with 12 bases between. The CDR3 DNA follows: TGTGCCAGTGGAAGACAGGTCAACACCGGGGAGCTGTTTTTT. Its translation: CASGRQVNTGELFF.

In this sample, this clone turned up once. The V call is TRBV10-3, the J call TRBJ2-2; 7 bases match TRBD1. Trimming took 10 bases from V and 0 from J; bases not matched to a gene: 8. Germline V gene sequence: CDR1 ENHRY, CDR2 SYGVKD. The CDR3 totals 15 residues. CDR3 loop: CATYPGTANTGELFF. The CDR3 region has the DNA TGTGCCACGTATCCCGGGACAGCGAACACCGGGGAGCTGTTTTTT.

This chain joins TRBV18 and TRBJ1-4; D call uncertain. The CDR3 is 14 residues long. CDR1 is KGHSH, CDR2 LQKENI, per germline. V lost 3 bases and J 7 bases, leaving 12 bases between the germline ends. CDR3 in amino acids: CASSPRAGIEKLFF. CDR3 sequence (DNA): TGTGCCAGCTCACCGCGGGCGGGAATTGAAAAACTGTTTTTT.

The CDR3 spells CASSKPGVTYEQYF. Here the CDR3 DNA reads TGTGCCAGCAGTAAACCGGGGGTGACCTACGAGCAGTACTTC. The genes are TRBV6-5 and TRBJ2-7, with D perhaps TRBD2 (6 bases). V was pared by 5 bases and J by 2 bases, with 13 bases between. Germline V gene sequence: CDR1 MNHEY, CDR2 SVGAGI. This CDR3 region has 14 residues.

This chain connects TRBV28 to TRBJ2-4; D perhaps matches TRBD1 (6 bases). Trimming stripped 6 bases from V and 1 base from J, with 16 bases between. This CDR3 has 16 residues. Per germline, CDR1 MDHEN and CDR2 SYDVKM. The CDR3 here is CASSARGLPAKNIQYF. Here the CDR3 DNA reads TGTGCCAGCAGCGCAAGGGGGTTACCGGCCAAAAACATTCAGTACTTC.

The rearrangement joins TRBV28 to TRBJ2-2, with 7 nucleotides matching TRBD2. CDR1 is MDHEN, CDR2 SYDVKM, per germline. The CDR3 sequence is 14 residues long. V lost 3 bases to trimming and J lost 4 bases; unmatched junction nucleotides: 2. The CDR3 is CASSLTGGTGELFF. CDR3 coding DNA: TGTGCCAGCAGTTTGACGGGGGGCACCGGGGAGCTGTTTTTT.

The V gene is TRBV11-2, the J gene TRBJ2-7; perhaps TRBD2 as D (6 bases). V dropped 4 bases and J dropped 5 bases, with 15 bases sitting between them. CDR3 length: 14 amino acids. CDR1 is SGHAT, CDR2 FQNNGV, per germline. The DNA for the CDR3 is TGTGCCAGCAGCTGGATCGGGAGTCCCCACGAGCAGTACTTC. It translates to CASSWIGSPHEQYF.

The CDR3 DNA follows: TGCGCCAGCAGCCCGAGACTAGCGGGGCAAGAGACCCAGTACTTC. Its translation: CASSPRLAGQETQYF. This chain uses TRBV5-1 with TRBJ2-5, with 11 bases fitting TRBD2. The CDR3 spans 15 residues. Germline CDR1 SGHRS, CDR2 YFSETQ. J gave up 2 bases and V 4 bases, and 4 bases lay outside the gene matches.

The chain joins TRBV12-1 to TRBJ2-7; whether TRBD1, the table's D call, matches the DNA was not checked. TRBV12-1 represents a pseudogene. The CDR3 is made up of 15 amino acids. The CDR3 nucleotides are TGTGCCAGCAGCCCCCTCCCGACATTTTCCTACGAGCAGTACTTC. Residues: CASSPLPTFSYEQYF.

The rearrangement joins TRBV29-1 to TRBJ1-3; D gene unclear. The CDR3 has 13 residues. CDR1 SQVTM and CDR2 ANQGSEA come from the germline V gene. Trimming stripped 7 bases from V and 0 bases from J, with 10 bases between. CDR3 protein: CSAMISSGNTIYF. CDR3 DNA sequence: TGCAGCGCCATGATTAGCTCTGGAAACACCATATATTTT.

The chain couples TRBV7-2 to TRBJ2-7, with 8 bases lining up with TRBD2. Germline V gene sequence: CDR1 SGHTA, CDR2 FQGNSA. The junction had 0 bases not matched to a gene; V was cut back by 0 bases and J by 2 bases. The CDR3 totals 14 residues. Here the CDR3 reads CASSLAGLAYEQYF. In DNA, the CDR3 is TGTGCCAGCAGCTTAGCGGGACTAGCCTACGAGCAGTACTTC.

The chain carries TRBV9 and TRBJ1-1; 8 positions agree with TRBD1. The V and J ends lost 2 bases and 5 bases, in that order; junction bases with no gene match: 2. The germline V gene encodes CDR1 SGDLS and CDR2 YYNGEE. This CDR3 spans 13 amino acids. CDR3 protein: CASSVWTGTEAFF. CDR3 nucleotide sequence: TGTGCCAGCAGCGTCTGGACAGGGACTGAAGCTTTCTTT.

The chain employs TRBV15 and TRBJ2-1, with TRBD2 matching over 12 bases. V was pared by 3 bases and J by 8 bases, with 8 bases of the junction left unmatched. The germline gives CDR1 LNHNV, CDR2 YYDKDF (reference sequence). The CDR3 runs to 16 residues. This CDR3 reads CATSSLAGGPSDEQFF. DNA for the CDR3: TGTGCCACCAGCAGCCTAGCGGGAGGGCCTTCGGATGAGCAGTTCTTC.

The rearrangement links TRBV5-1 to TRBJ2-1; the D call may be TRBD1 or TRBD2 (5 bases each). From germline, CDR1 is SGHRS and CDR2 YFSETQ. The germline V and J ends were trimmed by 3 bases and 3 bases, with 13 bases remaining between them. The CDR3 runs to 15 residues. This CDR3 reads CASSSSGTDYNEQFF. For the CDR3, the DNA is TGCGCCAGCAGCTCCTCCGGGACCGACTACAATGAGCAGTTCTTC.

V is TRBV10-1 and J is TRBJ2-1; 8 bases line up with TRBD1. Unmatched junction bases numbered 16, after V lost 5 bases and J lost 1 base. The CDR3 runs to 19 residues. Germline lookup yields CDR1 WNHNN and CDR2 SYGVQD (reference sequence). The CDR3 DNA reads as TGCGCCAGCAGTAACTTTGGGCAGGGGGCGAAGAGGTCCTACAATGAGCAGTTCTTC. This codes for CASSNFGQGAKRSYNEQFF.

This chain uses TRBV28 with TRBJ2-3; D is ambiguous. Germline V gene data show CDR1 as MDHEN and CDR2 as SYDVKM. This CDR3 contains 11 residues. Trimming took off 6 bases at V and 3 bases at J, with 4 bases between the two ends. CDR3 in DNA: TGTGCCAGCAGCCGTACAGATACGCAGTATTTT. Protein sequence: CASSRTDTQYF.